Listed below are T cell receptor beta chains from one sample, sequenced in a study of radiation and T cells in renal cell carcinoma. Repertoires were generated with immunoSEQ multiplex PCR, while TCRdb's copy carries only in-frame clones and drops some. The profile shows more than 20,000 clones, more than 65% of them singletons. The material was blood, obtained from a patient whose treatment included radiotherapy and nephrectomy. The receptors were gathered from a man in his sixties with renal cell carcinoma. Each CDR3 is given with its conserved first and last residue. The order of the fields is CDR3 DNA, CDR3 protein, clone size, D gene, J gene, V gene. The D gene is left open where the match is weak. Clone size, where shown, is once, few, many, or a class for clones that have expanded.

CDR3nt: TGTGCCAGCAGCTTAGCCCCGGGGCTAGCGTTAGCCAAAAACATTCAGTACTTC
CDR3aa: CASSLAPGLALAKNIQYF
abundance: .
d_gene: .
j_gene: TRBJ2-4
v_gene: TRBV7-8

CDR3nt: TGTGCTAGCAGCTTAGAGAGACAAGAGACCCAGTACTTC
CDR3aa: CASSLERQETQYF
abundance: .
d_gene: .
j_gene: TRBJ2-5
v_gene: TRBV7-7

CDR3nt: TGTGCCAGCAGCGAATATACAGGGAGGAGAGAGACCCAGTACTTC
CDR3aa: CASSEYTGRRETQYF
abundance: .
d_gene: .
j_gene: TRBJ2-5
v_gene: TRBV5-5

CDR3nt: TGTGCCAGCATCCCCCGCGGGACATCTAACTATGGCTACACCTTC
CDR3aa: CASIPRGTSNYGYTF
abundance: .
d_gene: .
j_gene: TRBJ1-2
v_gene: TRBV6-5

CDR3nt: TGTGCCAGCAGTGAAGGGAGCAGCTACGAGCAGTACTTC
CDR3aa: CASSEGSSYEQYF
abundance: .
d_gene: .
j_gene: TRBJ2-7
v_gene: TRBV6-1

CDR3nt: TGTGCCAGCAGCCCCCTTGCCAGCTCTGGAAACACCATATATTTT
CDR3aa: CASSPLASSGNTIYF
abundance: .
d_gene: .
j_gene: TRBJ1-3
v_gene: TRBV7-6

CDR3nt: TGTGCCAGCAGTTTAAAGGGGGCGCCCACTGAAGCTTTCTTT
CDR3aa: CASSLKGAPTEAFF
abundance: .
d_gene: TRBD1
j_gene: TRBJ1-1
v_gene: TRBV6-5

CDR3nt: TGTGCCAGTAGTATAGGGTTTATGGGCAATCAGCCCCAGCATTTT
CDR3aa: CASSIGFMGNQPQHF
abundance: .
d_gene: .
j_gene: TRBJ1-5
v_gene: TRBV19

CDR3nt: TGTGCCAGCAGCTATCTGAGGGGCCTCAATGAGCAGTTCTTC
CDR3aa: CASSYLRGLNEQFF
abundance: .
d_gene: .
j_gene: TRBJ2-1
v_gene: TRBV11-2

CDR3nt: TGTGCCATCAGTGGAGGGGAGGAGATTAGCACAGATACGCAGTATTTT
CDR3aa: CAISGGEEISTDTQYF
abundance: .
d_gene: .
j_gene: TRBJ2-3
v_gene: TRBV10-3

CDR3nt: TGTGCCAGCAGCGAACAAGGTGGCACGCAGTATTTT
CDR3aa: CASSEQGGTQYF
abundance: .
d_gene: .
j_gene: TRBJ2-3
v_gene: TRBV5-4

CDR3nt: TGTGCCAGCAGTCCGGACTGGGACCAAGAGACCCAGTACTTC
CDR3aa: CASSPDWDQETQYF
abundance: .
d_gene: .
j_gene: TRBJ2-5
v_gene: TRBV6-5

CDR3nt: TGTGCCAGCAGCTTAATGGAGTATGCCTCCTACGAGCAGTACTTC
CDR3aa: CASSLMEYASYEQYF
abundance: .
d_gene: .
j_gene: TRBJ2-7
v_gene: TRBV7-2

CDR3nt: TGTGCCAGCAGAATTCAGGGTGATACGCAGTATTTT
CDR3aa: CASRIQGDTQYF
abundance: .
d_gene: .
j_gene: TRBJ2-3
v_gene: TRBV7-2

CDR3nt: TGTGCCAGTAGTATTCGGTCAGGGGCCAAGTTCTTC
CDR3aa: CASSIRSGAKFF
abundance: .
d_gene: .
j_gene: TRBJ2-1
v_gene: TRBV19

CDR3nt: TGTGCCAGCAGCTTAAACAGGGGAGATCTCGAGCAGTACTTC
CDR3aa: CASSLNRGDLEQYF
abundance: few
d_gene: TRBD1
j_gene: TRBJ2-7
v_gene: TRBV5-4

CDR3nt: TGTGCCAGCAGCCCCCGGGGGGGCGGGTACACAGATACGCAGTATTTT
CDR3aa: CASSPRGGGYTDTQYF
abundance: few
d_gene: TRBD2
j_gene: TRBJ2-3
v_gene: TRBV9

CDR3nt: TGTGCCAGCAGCTTAGTCGGGGGATCTGGAAACACCATATATTTT
CDR3aa: CASSLVGGSGNTIYF
abundance: few
d_gene: .
j_gene: TRBJ1-3
v_gene: TRBV7-2

CDR3nt: TGCGCCAGCAGCCATCTTTGGGGGCCGGAAAAACTGTTTTTT
CDR3aa: CASSHLWGPEKLFF
abundance: medium-sized
d_gene: .
j_gene: TRBJ1-4
v_gene: TRBV4-1

CDR3nt: TGTGCCAGTAGTATCCACCAGGAGACCTCCTACGAGCAGTACTTC
CDR3aa: CASSIHQETSYEQYF
abundance: .
d_gene: .
j_gene: TRBJ2-7
v_gene: TRBV19

CDR3nt: TGTGCCAGCAGCAACCCCAACCGGGACGTTCAAGAGACCCAGTACTTC
CDR3aa: CASSNPNRDVQETQYF
abundance: once
d_gene: .
j_gene: TRBJ2-5
v_gene: TRBV2

CDR3nt: TGCGCCAGCAGCCTACAACTTAACAGGGTTGATACGCAGTATTTT
CDR3aa: CASSLQLNRVDTQYF
abundance: once
d_gene: .
j_gene: TRBJ2-3
v_gene: TRBV5-1

CDR3nt: TGTGCCATCAGTCCGTTGGCCCAGAGAAACACCGGGGAGCTGTTTTTT
CDR3aa: CAISPLAQRNTGELFF
abundance: .
d_gene: .
j_gene: TRBJ2-2
v_gene: TRBV10-3

CDR3nt: TGCGCCAGCAGCCAGACAGGGTTGGGCACCGGGGAGCTGTTTTTT
CDR3aa: CASSQTGLGTGELFF
abundance: .
d_gene: TRBD1
j_gene: TRBJ2-2
v_gene: TRBV5-1

CDR3nt: TGTGCCTGGAGTGTACAGGCAGGGCCTGGAAACACCATATATTTT
CDR3aa: CAWSVQAGPGNTIYF
abundance: .
d_gene: .
j_gene: TRBJ1-3
v_gene: TRBV30

CDR3nt: TGCGCCAGCAGCCAGCGGGCCTTCCAGAAGGATACGCAGTATTTT
CDR3aa: CASSQRAFQKDTQYF
abundance: .
d_gene: .
j_gene: TRBJ2-3
v_gene: TRBV4-3

CDR3nt: TGCGCCAGCAGCTTACCGACTAGCTCCGGAAATGAGCAGTTCTTC
CDR3aa: CASSLPTSSGNEQFF
abundance: .
d_gene: TRBD2
j_gene: TRBJ2-1
v_gene: TRBV4-1

CDR3nt: TGTGCCATCAGTGAAGACGGGGATGGGGCCAACGTCCTGACTTTC
CDR3aa: CAISEDGDGANVLTF
abundance: .
d_gene: .
j_gene: TRBJ2-6
v_gene: TRBV10-3

CDR3nt: TGTGCCAGCTCACCACAATCAGCGGGAACGGAGACCCAGTACTTC
CDR3aa: CASSPQSAGTETQYF
abundance: few
d_gene: TRBD2
j_gene: TRBJ2-5
v_gene: TRBV18

CDR3nt: TGCGCCAGCAGCTCCCCCGGGAGGGTCGAGCAGTACTTC
CDR3aa: CASSSPGRVEQYF
abundance: .
d_gene: TRBD2
j_gene: TRBJ2-7
v_gene: TRBV5-1

CDR3nt: TGTGCCATCAAGGTGGGGTTGGACACTGAAGCTTTCTTT
CDR3aa: CAIKVGLDTEAFF
abundance: once
d_gene: .
j_gene: TRBJ1-1
v_gene: TRBV10-3

CDR3nt: TGTGCCAGCAGTGAATGGGGGGAGACCCAGTACTTC
CDR3aa: CASSEWGETQYF
abundance: once
d_gene: .
j_gene: TRBJ2-5
v_gene: TRBV2

CDR3nt: TGTGCCAGCAGCTTAGAAGGCCAGGGGGCTAGTGGCTACACCTTC
CDR3aa: CASSLEGQGASGYTF
abundance: .
d_gene: TRBD1
j_gene: TRBJ1-2
v_gene: TRBV11-2

CDR3nt: TGTGCCAGCAGCCCCGCGGTGGGGTCCACAGATACGCAGTATTTT
CDR3aa: CASSPAVGSTDTQYF
abundance: .
d_gene: .
j_gene: TRBJ2-3
v_gene: TRBV7-7

CDR3nt: TGCGCCAGCAGCTTGGGCCGCGTAGGGGGACGTTTCGAGCAGTACTTC
CDR3aa: CASSLGRVGGRFEQYF
abundance: .
d_gene: .
j_gene: TRBJ2-7
v_gene: TRBV5-1

CDR3nt: TGTGCCAGCTCACCGGACTACGGGGCAGGTCAGCCCCAGCATTTT
CDR3aa: CASSPDYGAGQPQHF
abundance: .
d_gene: .
j_gene: TRBJ1-5
v_gene: TRBV18

CDR3nt: TGCGCCAGCAGCAAGCCGGGACAGGGCTATGGCTACACCTTC
CDR3aa: CASSKPGQGYGYTF
abundance: once
d_gene: TRBD1
j_gene: TRBJ1-2
v_gene: TRBV4-3

CDR3nt: TGCGCCAGCAGCCGACTAGCGAGAGATACGCAGTATTTT
CDR3aa: CASSRLARDTQYF
abundance: .
d_gene: TRBD2
j_gene: TRBJ2-3
v_gene: TRBV4-1

CDR3nt: TGTGCCAGCAGCTTAGTCCACGAGCAGTACTTC
CDR3aa: CASSLVHEQYF
abundance: .
d_gene: .
j_gene: TRBJ2-7
v_gene: TRBV11-2

CDR3nt: TGTGCCAGCAGCCAAGCTCCCTGGGGTGATTCCGGGGAGCTGTTTTTT
CDR3aa: CASSQAPWGDSGELFF
abundance: once
d_gene: .
j_gene: TRBJ2-2
v_gene: TRBV14

CDR3nt: TGCAGCGTTGAAAGAGGGAGTGAGCAGTTCTTC
CDR3aa: CSVERGSEQFF
abundance: .
d_gene: .
j_gene: TRBJ2-1
v_gene: TRBV29-1